This T cell receptor beta chain was captured by sequencing in a study of blood T cell repertoires in COVID-19 (TCRdb year 2020). As for the study more broadly: Samples from collaborators originated in the United States, Italy and Spain and spanned both the acute and convalescent phases of COVID-19. Subjects who had been exposed to COVID-19, were actively infected with it, or had recovered from it provided the deeply sampled blood TCRbeta repertoires that made up the dataset. The sample metadata nearly always contained a de-identified subject ID, COVID-19 status, age in years and sex. The repertoires were released in a freely available public database intended as a resource for research on the immune response to SARS-CoV-2. Where available, HLA class I and class II types were obtained from metadata supplied by the sample provider rather than from assay-based typing. The material from the prospective study consisted of cDNA or gDNA derived from T cells, B-cell-depleted T cells, or PBMCs. Samples were obtained from the ongoing ImmuneRACE study (first 160 participants) and from over 1,000 subjects provided by 6 global collaborators. Broad study findings and their caveats: The amount of clinical and demographic metadata varied by source and participant and was provided uncurated.

Points on this clone: The antigen this receptor binds is unknown. The record has no base qualities; no much larger clone is one base away.

Each collaborating institution followed its own protocols to collect whole blood in K2EDTA tubes. For TCRbeta analysis, collaborators shipped samples as frozen whole blood, isolated PBMCs, or DNA extracted from either of those sample types. TCRbeta CDR3 regions were amplified from genomic DNA by means of the immunoSEQ Assay, a bias-controlled multiplex PCR. In the paper's pipeline: Nucleated cell counts per sample were estimated from amplification of reference gene primers within the assay. Sequence reads were collapsed and filtered to measure the absolute abundance of every unique TCRbeta CDR3 rearrangement. For each sample, productive Simpson clonality was calculated as the square root of Simpson's diversity index across productive rearrangements. This immuneACCESS table, as held by TCRdb, lists in-frame sequences with V and J called but not all clones. Of the missing ones, under half trace to an unresolved V gene in checked studies; the others have no known cause. V and J calls and clone size follow that table, whereas D and trimming were derived from the DNA. The sample table records approximately 140,000 clones; 86% of these occur just once. The ten largest clonotypes hold under 3.5% of the sample.

There are 13 amino acids in the CDR3, from cysteine to phenylalanine inclusive. Here the CDR3 DNA is all that survives: 39 bases in frame from base 1. V is cut back by 6 bases and J by 6 bases, with 4 bases in the junction unmatched. The germline V gene gives CDR1 as SNHLY and CDR2 as FYNNEI. This chain joins TRBV2 to TRBJ1-4; TRBD1 aligns with 7 central bases. This TCR was sampled from a man between 65 and 85 years old with acute or convalescent COVID-19. Sequencing was done on a sample of peripheral blood. The CDR3 reads CASSYGTDEKLFF. The DNA is TGTGCCAGCAGCTACGGGACAGATGAAAAACTGTTTTTT.